Shown below are 20 T cell receptor beta chains from a single sample sequenced in a study of beta chain features in type 1 diabetes. Expressed TCRB transcripts were sequenced after all isolated RNA was converted to cDNA. Here immunoSEQ multiplex PCR was the method, and the copy in TCRdb shows in-frame clones only, minus some. This table holds about 160,000 clones, roughly 59% found once. These receptors are not linked to any known antigen. Study results and caveats: The study found moderately but significantly shorter TCRB CDR3s in all four CD4+ subsets of Type 1 diabetes patients.

The sample taken for sequencing was naive CD4+ T cells from blood. The source is a man aged 30 to 45 with type 1 diabetes.

The rearrangement links TRBV7-2 to TRBJ2-4; D might be TRBD2 (5 bases). CDR3 size: 16 residues. Looked up from germline, CDR1 is SGHTA and CDR2 is FQGNSA. Trimming removed 0 bases from V and 0 bases from J, with 9 bases in between. The chain's CDR3 is CASSLALEVAKNIQYF. The CDR3 DNA sequence: TGTGCCAGCAGCTTAGCGCTGGAGGTAGCCAAAAACATTCAGTACTTC.

The CDR3 DNA is TGCGCCAGCAGCTTGGAACAGGGGGACACTGAAGCTTTCTTT. Residues: CASSLEQGDTEAFF. The gene calls are TRBV5-1 and TRBJ1-1, with 8 positions matching TRBD1. V lost 0 bases to trimming and J lost 3 bases; unmatched junction nucleotides: 1. The germline V gene encodes CDR1 SGHRS and CDR2 YFSETQ. This CDR3 region has 14 residues. The full variable domain, in which reference TRBV5-1 and TRBJ1-1 provide the parts outside the CDR3, is KAGVTQTPRYLIKTRGQQVTLSCSPISGHRSVSWYQQTPGQGLQFLFEYFSETQRNKGNFPGRFSGRQFSNSRSEMNVSTLELGDSALYLCASSLEQGDTEAFFGQGTRLTVV.

The CDR3 region is CASSLLDSGANTGELFF. The CDR3 region has the DNA TGTGCCAGCAGCTTACTGGATAGCGGGGCGAACACCGGGGAGCTGTTTTTT. The V gene is TRBV11-2, the J gene TRBJ2-2, with TRBD2 identical over 8 bases. J gave up 0 bases and V 2 bases, and 5 bases lay outside the gene matches. The CDR3 has 17 residues. Germline V lookup: CDR1 SGHAT, CDR2 FQNNGV.

This chain connects TRBV9 to TRBJ2-5, with 12 positions matching TRBD2. The CDR3 runs 17 residues. J gave up 0 bases and V 0 bases, and 3 bases lay outside the gene matches. From germline, CDR1 is SGDLS and CDR2 YYNGEE. This CDR3 is CASSVATSGGHQETQYF. CDR3 nucleotides: TGTGCCAGCAGCGTAGCCACTAGCGGGGGGCACCAAGAGACCCAGTACTTC. Full variable domain (remainder filled in from reference TRBV9 and TRBJ2-5): DSGVTQTPKHLITATGQRVTLRCSPRSGDLSVYWYQQSLDQGLQFLIQYYNGEERAKGNILERFSAQQFPDLHSELNLSSLELGDSALYFCASSVATSGGHQETQYFGPGTRLLVL.

This clone is a singleton in its sample. As DNA, the CDR3 is TGCAGCGCCGCCGGAGTCGGAAACACTGAAGCTTTCTTT. It specifies CSAAGVGNTEAFF. The chain is built from TRBV29-1 and TRBJ1-1; D gene unclear. V was trimmed by 7 bases and J by 2 bases, leaving 14 bases between them. The CDR3 has 13 amino acids. Germline assignment: CDR1 SQVTM and CDR2 ANQGSEA.

Remarks on this clone: Other DNA sequences in this sample translate to the same CDR3. The gene calls are TRBV7-9 and TRBJ2-7; D gene uncertain. Germline V gene sequence: CDR1 SEHNR, CDR2 FQNEAQ (reference sequence). This CDR3 spans 12 amino acids. Trimming shortened V by 0 bases and J by 6 bases, and 6 bases separated the two germline ends. The CDR3 DNA is TGTGCCAGCAGCTTAGCCCGAGGCGAGCAGTACTTC. This sequence encodes CASSLARGEQYF.

Remarks on this clone: The sample holds other DNA sequences that translate to the same CDR3. The chain employs TRBV10-3 and TRBJ2-1; D is unresolved. Trimming stripped 0 bases from V and 7 bases from J, with 4 bases between. Germline V CDR1 and CDR2: ENHRY, SYGVKD. This CDR3 is built from 12 residues. CDR3: CAISESRNEQFF. In nucleotides, the CDR3 is TGTGCCATCAGTGAGTCAAGGAATGAGCAGTTCTTC.

CDR3 coding DNA: TGTGCCAGCAGCTTAGCGGGGAACACAGATACGCAGTATTTT. Translated: CASSLAGNTDTQYF. This sequence joins TRBV7-8 and TRBJ2-3; D remains ambiguous. This CDR3 has 14 amino acids. CDR1 is SGHVS and CDR2 is FQNEAQ in the germline V gene. V lost 0 bases and J lost 2, with 6 bases in between.

The chain uses TRBV29-1 and TRBJ2-7; 7 nucleotides agree with TRBD2. In germline, CDR1 is SQVTM, CDR2 ANQGSEA. This CDR3 contains 12 residues. Trimming cost V 4 bases and J 6 bases; bases outside gene matches: 6. The CDR3 spells CSVGREGPEQYF. The CDR3 DNA sequence: TGCAGCGTTGGGAGGGAGGGTCCCGAGCAGTACTTC.

The CDR3 DNA follows: TGTGCCAGCAGCTTATCCTTTCGGGAGCAGTTCTTC. Amino acids: CASSLSFREQFF. The genes are TRBV7-2 and TRBJ2-1; D remains unclear. Per the germline V gene, CDR1 is SGHTA and CDR2 is FQGNSA. There are 12 residues in the CDR3. Between the trimmed V and J ends, which lost 2 bases and 10 bases, there was a span of 9 bases.

This chain links TRBV30 with TRBJ1-1; perhaps TRBD1 as D (5 bases). Trimming removed 5 bases at V and 6 bases at J, with 10 bases between. From germline, CDR1 is GTSNPN and CDR2 SVGIG (reference sequence). CDR3 size: 11 residues. CDR3 in amino acids: CAWARAAEAFF. The CDR3 coding sequence is TGTGCCTGGGCCAGGGCGGCTGAAGCTTTCTTT.

The J gene is TRBJ2-3, the V gene TRBV7-2, with 11 bases identical to TRBD2. Germline CDR1 SGHTA, CDR2 FQGNSA. The CDR3 spans 15 residues. J gave up 6 bases and V 2 bases, and 4 bases lay outside the gene matches. CDR3 DNA: TGTGCCAGCAGCTTACTAGCGGGGGGATTCGATACGCAGTATTTT. This encodes CASSLLAGGFDTQYF.

The V and J genes are TRBV5-1 and TRBJ2-7, with D maybe TRBD2 (6 bases). The CDR3 is made up of 14 amino acids. From germline, CDR1 is SGHRS and CDR2 YFSETQ. Trimming removed 0 bases at V and 4 bases at J, with 11 bases between. CDR3 DNA sequence: TGCGCCAGCAGCTTGGCTCCGGGAGAGTACGAGCAGTACTTC. Its protein is CASSLAPGEYEQYF. The full variable domain, with the rest looked up from reference TRBV5-1 and TRBJ2-7, is KAGVTQTPRYLIKTRGQQVTLSCSPISGHRSVSWYQQTPGQGLQFLFEYFSETQRNKGNFPGRFSGRQFSNSRSEMNVSTLELGDSALYLCASSLAPGEYEQYFGPGTRLTVT.

This clone was seen a few times. The chain recombines TRBV28 with TRBJ2-5; no reliable D call. The V gene's germline CDR1 is MDHEN and CDR2 SYDVKM. Trimming took off 1 base at V and 8 bases at J, with 23 bases between the two ends. CDR3 length equals 17 residues. In DNA form, the CDR3 reads TGTGCCAGCAGTTTATCCGGAGTGAGGACCAGGAAAAGAACCCAGTACTTC. This gives the protein CASSLSGVRTRKRTQYF. Variable domain in full (rest from reference TRBV28 and TRBJ2-5): DVKVTQSSRYLVKRTGEKVFLECVQDMDHENMFWYRQDPGLGLRLIYFSYDVKMKEKGDIPEGYSVSREKKERFSLILESASTNQTSMYLCASSLSGVRTRKRTQYFGPGTRLLVL.

The rearrangement joins TRBV7-2 to TRBJ2-3, with 11 bases lining up with TRBD1. The J segment lost 6 bases and the V segment lost 4 bases, leaving 3 bases of the junction unmatched. From germline, CDR1 is SGHTA and CDR2 FQGNSA. CDR3 length: 14 amino acids. In nucleotides, the CDR3 is TGTGCCAGCAGCTCCGGACAGGGGGCGGATACGCAGTATTTT. It encodes CASSSGQGADTQYF. Filled out from reference TRBV7-2 and TRBJ2-3, the complete variable domain reads GAGVSQSPSNKVTEKGKDVELRCDPISGHTALYWYRQSLGQGLEFLIYFQGNSAPDKSGLPSDRFSAERTGGSVSTLTIQRTQQEDSAVYLCASSSGQGADTQYFGPGTRLTVL.

The chain combines TRBV7-8 with TRBJ2-7; TRBD1 agrees at 8 bases. This CDR3 comprises 14 residues. Germline-derived CDR1 and CDR2 are SGHVS and FQNEAQ. Trimming cost V 5 bases and J 3 bases; bases outside gene matches: 6. The CDR3 DNA reads as TGTGCCAGCAGCCCGGACAGGGTCAACTACGAGCAGTACTTC. It codes for CASSPDRVNYEQYF.

This clone was counted a single time. The chain has TRBV19 and TRBJ2-5, with a possible D match to TRBD1 (5 bases). The CDR3 length is 14 residues. In germline, CDR1 is LNHDA, CDR2 SQIVND (reference sequence). The V and J ends lost 3 bases and 3 bases respectively, with 11 bases between them. The CDR3 here is CASSIRAGEETQYF. DNA of the CDR3: TGTGCCAGTAGTATCAGGGCTGGGGAAGAGACCCAGTACTTC. Full variable domain (remainder filled in from reference TRBV19 and TRBJ2-5): DGGITQSPKYLFRKEGQNVTLSCEQNLNHDAMYWYRQDPGQGLRLIYYSQIVNDFQKGDIAEGYSVSREKKESFPLTVTSAQKNPTAFYLCASSIRAGEETQYFGPGTRLLVL.

This clone was found a few times. This sequence joins TRBV4-3 and TRBJ2-4; 10 nucleotides agree with TRBD2. The CDR3 is 18 residues long. V was pared by 0 bases and J by 2 bases, with 7 bases of the junction left unmatched. The V gene's germline CDR1 is LGHNA and CDR2 YSLEER. CDR3: CASSQDSPSGGTKNIQYF. In DNA, the CDR3 is TGCGCCAGCAGCCAAGATTCGCCTAGCGGGGGAACCAAAAACATTCAGTACTTC.

The chain has TRBV2 and TRBJ2-1; D tentatively reads TRBD1 or TRBD2 (5 bases each). V shed 0 bases and J shed 7 bases, with 13 bases lying between them. Germline V gene data show CDR1 as SNHLY and CDR2 as FYNNEI. The CDR3 is 15 residues long. CDR3 protein: CASSEAGGVRNEQFF. The CDR3 nucleotides read TGTGCCAGCAGTGAAGCTGGGGGAGTCCGTAATGAGCAGTTCTTC.

This chain links TRBV4-3 with TRBJ2-6, with D maybe TRBD1 (6 bases). This CDR3 has 19 residues. Trimming cost V 0 bases and J 4 bases, with 19 bases left between them. Per the germline V gene, CDR1 is LGHNA and CDR2 is YSLEER. CDR3 sequence reads: CASSQEGAVPLGGANVLTF. In DNA, the CDR3 is TGCGCCAGCAGCCAAGAGGGGGCGGTTCCCCTGGGAGGGGCCAACGTCCTGACTTTC.